This T cell receptor (beta chain) was captured in a study of blood T cell repertoires in COVID-19. At the level of the study: Italy, Spain and the United States were the sources of the convalescent and acute COVID-19 samples.

V shed 6 bases, J shed 5 bases, and the junction held 7 bases outside the gene matches. The CDR3 covers 14 residues. Germline V gene lookup returns CDR1 SNHLY and CDR2 FYNNEI. Those enrolled, adults aged roughly 18 to 89 years, came from about two dozen US areas. Per the original methods: From reference gene primer amplification, estimates of nucleated cell counts were derived. Some clones are missing from TCRdb's copy, which holds only in-frame ones; the method was immunoSEQ multiplex PCR. For V, J and clone size, that table is used; D and trimming come from the DNA. Among roughly 200,000 clones listed, 80% to 90% were seen once.

The specimen was PBMCs or T cells enriched from blood (not recorded which). The source is a woman between 40 and 50 years old with acute COVID-19. The chain uses TRBV2 and TRBJ2-5; 9 nucleotides align to TRBD2. The DNA for the CDR3 is TGTGCCAGCAGGGGGGGACTAGCCCAGGAGACCCAGTACTTC. Translated: CASRGGLAQETQYF. Complete variable domain (other parts from reference TRBV2 and TRBJ2-5): EPEVTQTPSHQVTQMGQEVILRCVPISNHLYFYWYRQILGQKVEFLVSFYNNEISEKSEIFDDQFSVERPDGSNFTLKIRSTKLEDSAMYFCASRGGLAQETQYFGPGTRLLVL.